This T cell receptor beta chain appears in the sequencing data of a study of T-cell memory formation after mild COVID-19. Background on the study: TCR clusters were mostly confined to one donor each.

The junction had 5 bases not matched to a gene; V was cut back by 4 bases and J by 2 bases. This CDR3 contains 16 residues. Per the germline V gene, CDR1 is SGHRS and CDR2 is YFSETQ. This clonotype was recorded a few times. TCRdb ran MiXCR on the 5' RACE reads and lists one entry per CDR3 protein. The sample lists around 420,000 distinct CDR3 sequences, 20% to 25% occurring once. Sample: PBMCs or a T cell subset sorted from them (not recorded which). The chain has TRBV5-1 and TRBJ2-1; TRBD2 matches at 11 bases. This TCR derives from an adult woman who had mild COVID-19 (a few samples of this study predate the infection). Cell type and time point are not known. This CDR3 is CASSHSGGATYNEQFF. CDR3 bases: TGCGCCAGCAGCCATAGCGGGGGGGCCACCTACAATGAGCAGTTCTTC. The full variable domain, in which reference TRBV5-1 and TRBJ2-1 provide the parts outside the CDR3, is KAGVTQTPRYLIKTRGQQVTLSCSPISGHRSVSWYQQTPGQGLQFLFEYFSETQRNKGNFPGRFSGRQFSNSRSEMNVSTLELGDSALYLCASSHSGGATYNEQFFGPGTRLTVL.